The sequence of this T cell receptor (beta chain) was determined in a study of blood T cell repertoires in COVID-19. Turning to the study itself: Researchers got acute and convalescent COVID-19 samples from the United States, Italy and Spain. From T cells, B-cell-depleted T cells, or PBMCs came the material, which was cDNA or gDNA.

This clone was counted a few times. Per the study methods: Scientists estimated how many nucleated cells there were by amplifying reference gene primers. This table comes from immunoSEQ multiplex PCR, and its TCRdb copy is limited to in-frame clones, with some not included. V and J calls and clone size follow that table, whereas D and trimming were derived from the DNA. The data contain 35,000 to 45,000 clones, roughly 80% of them singletons. V was cut by 1 base and J by 0 bases, with 15 bases left in between. The CDR3 consists of 18 residues. CDR1 and CDR2 (germline): SGHVT, SQSDAQ. Sequencing was done on a sample of peripheral blood. The genes are TRBV7-4 and TRBJ1-4; no clear D gene. The receptor was derived from a woman aged 70-85 years with acute or convalescent COVID-19. CDR3 sequence reads: CASSLVGAHGATNEKLFF. CDR3 coding DNA: TGTGCCAGCAGCTTAGTGGGAGCCCACGGCGCAACTAATGAAAAACTGTTTTTT.